What follows are 5 T cell receptor beta chains derived from one specimen sequenced in a study of cytomegalovirus exposure and HLA in healthy donors. Amplification used 60 Vbeta primers and 13 Jbeta primers. Repertoires were generated with immunoSEQ multiplex PCR, while TCRdb's copy carries only in-frame clones and drops some. The repertoire holds about 190,000 clones, 60% to 80% seen once, with around 3.3% in the top ten. What was sequenced was PBMCs. The source of these receptors is a woman in her thirties in good health and CMV-seropositive.

A few counts support this clone. The CDR3 loop is CASSLGLADSYEQYF. CDR3 sequence (DNA): TGTGCCAGCAGTTTAGGACTAGCGGACTCCTACGAGCAGTACTTC. This rearrangement joins TRBV27 to TRBJ2-7; the match to TRBD2 covers 10 bases. CDR3 length: 15 residues. Germline V gene lookup returns CDR1 MNHEY and CDR2 SMNVEV (reference sequence). With V trimmed by 2 bases and J by 0 bases, 1 base remained unmatched.

The chain has TRBV5-1 and TRBJ2-7; 9 bases agree with TRBD1. V shed 2 bases and J 7 bases; nucleotides not matched to a gene: 10. Germline loops: CDR1 SGHRS, CDR2 YFSETQ. This CDR3 comprises 15 residues. The DNA of the CDR3 is TGCGCCAGCAGCTTTGGGGGACAGGGCAAAGGTGAGCAGTACTTC. Amino acids: CASSFGGQGKGEQYF.

The chain recombines TRBV6-1 with TRBJ2-5; possibly TRBD2 for D (5 bases). The CDR3 length is 14 residues. V gave up 6 bases and J gave up 0 bases, with 11 bases separating them. Germline values: CDR1 MNHNS, CDR2 SASEGT. The CDR3 DNA sequence: TGTGCCAGCAGCCTCGCAGCGGACCAAGAGACCCAGTACTTC. Encoded protein: CASSLAADQETQYF.

The rearrangement joins TRBV28 to TRBJ2-3; 10 bases align to TRBD2. Germline V CDR1 and CDR2: MDHEN, SYDVKM. J lost 5 bases, V lost 5 bases, and 4 bases had no gene match. CDR3 length: 14 residues. The CDR3 loop reads CASSLSGREDTQYF. CDR3 DNA: TGTGCCAGCAGTCTGAGCGGGAGGGAAGATACGCAGTATTTT. The full variable domain, rest sourced from reference TRBV28 and TRBJ2-3, is DVKVTQSSRYLVKRTGEKVFLECVQDMDHENMFWYRQDPGLGLRLIYFSYDVKMKEKGDIPEGYSVSREKKERFSLILESASTNQTSMYLCASSLSGREDTQYFGPGTRLTVL.

This sequence joins TRBV5-1 and TRBJ2-3; 7 positions agree with TRBD2. The CDR3 spans 17 residues. The V and J ends lost 2 bases and 2 bases, in that order; junction bases with no gene match: 11. The germline CDR1 and CDR2 sequences are SGHRS and YFSETQ. This CDR3 is CASSFWSSGGTTDTQYF. CDR3 sequence (DNA): TGCGCCAGCAGCTTCTGGTCTAGCGGCGGGACCACAGATACGCAGTATTTT.